A selection of T cell receptor beta chains follows, all from one sample in a study of response to subunit inactivated influenza vaccine. TCRdb reprocessed the RT-PCR reads via MiXCR and lists one record per CDR3 protein. The sample holds 500,000 to 750,000 distinct CDR3 sequences; approximately 15% are singletons and the top ten take around 10%. The sequencing here drew on PBMCs from blood, taken 12 days after vaccination. The origin of the receptors is a man aged 50 to 60 who received an inactivated influenza vaccine. Each CDR3 is given with its conserved first and last residue. The D gene is left open where the match is weak. Size is omitted from some rows. Given values are once, few, many or a class for expanded clones.

cdr3_nt | cdr3_aa | clone_size | cdr3_length | j_call | d_call | v_call
TGTGCCAGCATGGTCAGGACGAACACCGGGGAGCTGTTTTTT | CASMVRTNTGELFF | . | 14 | TRBJ2-2 | . | TRBV27
TGTGCCAGCAGCCTTTTGGTAACTAGCGGGGCCTACGAGCAGTACTTC | CASSLLVTSGAYEQYF | . | 16 | TRBJ2-7 | TRBD2 | TRBV12-3/TRBV12-4
TGCAGCGTTGAGGAGGCCCATCGTGGGGCCGACCAGTACTTC | CSVEEAHRGADQYF | . | 14 | TRBJ2-5 | . | TRBV29-1
TGTGCCAGCTCACCCTGGACTAGCGGGAGGGCAGATACGCAGTATTTT | CASSPWTSGRADTQYF | few | 16 | TRBJ2-3 | TRBD2 | TRBV18
TGTGCCAGCAACTTAAAGCGGGAGTCAACCTACAATGAGCAGTTCTTC | CASNLKRESTYNEQFF | . | 16 | TRBJ2-1 | TRBD2 | TRBV7-9
TGTGCCAGCAGACGGTCCGCGGGGTACAATGAGCAGTTCTTC | CASRRSAGYNEQFF | . | 14 | TRBJ2-1 | . | TRBV28
TGCGCCAGCAGCGCCAGCTCTCCTACTAGTGCCGGGGAGCTGTTTTTT | CASSASSPTSAGELFF | . | 16 | TRBJ2-2 | . | TRBV5-1
TGTGCCAGCAGCCTGGTTGGAGGGAGGGATGGCTACACCTTC | CASSLVGGRDGYTF | few | 14 | TRBJ1-2 | . | TRBV14
TGTGCCAGCAGTGAAGCGAGGGTCAGAGCTAACTATGGCTACACCTTC | CASSEARVRANYGYTF | . | 16 | TRBJ1-2 | . | TRBV2
TGCAGTGCTAGAGCTCCGAACGCCTACAATGAGCAGTTCTTC | CSARAPNAYNEQFF | . | 14 | TRBJ2-1 | . | TRBV20-1